The next 2 T cell receptor beta chains were all read from a single sample in a study of cytomegalovirus exposure and HLA in healthy donors. PCR involved 60 Vbeta and 13 Jbeta primers. Assay used: immunoSEQ multiplex PCR; TCRdb lists only in-frame clones, some missing. The data contain fewer than 200,000 clones, almost 75% of them singletons. What was sequenced was PBMCs. These receptors were collected from a woman aged 18-30 years in good health and CMV-seropositive.

The V and J genes are TRBV6-5 and TRBJ2-7; TRBD1 agrees at 9 bases. V lost 4 bases, J lost 3 bases, and 10 bases stayed unmatched. This CDR3 spans 16 amino acids. CDR1 MNHEY and CDR2 SVGAGI come from the germline V gene. Here the CDR3 reads CASSSPGQGLGYEQYF. CDR3 DNA sequence: TGTGCCAGCAGTTCCCCGGGACAGGGCCTAGGCTACGAGCAGTACTTC.

This clone was seen more than once but under ten times. An end of the junction differs from the germline gene, which may be a read error. The chain employs TRBV7-9 and TRBJ2-2, with TRBD1 matching 11 bases. The CDR3 has 17 residues. Germline CDR1 is SEHNR and CDR2 is FQNEAQ (reference sequence). For the CDR3, the DNA is TGTTCCAGCAGCTTAGCCCGGACAGGGGGCGACACCGGGGAGCTGTTTTTT. Translating it yields CSSSLARTGGDTGELFF.